This paragraph covers one T cell receptor (beta chain) sequence. The sample belongs to a study of blood T cell repertoires in COVID-19. Overall study context: From the United States, Italy and Spain came samples of acute and convalescent COVID-19. PBMCs, B-cell-depleted T cells, or T cells provided the cDNA or gDNA that made up the material.

Per the study methods: It was from reference gene primer amplification that nucleated cell counts were estimated. Produced via immunoSEQ multiplex PCR; TCRdb's table is partial and in-frame only. That table is the source of V, J and clone size, and D and trimming were worked out from the DNA. The sample consists of tens of thousands of clones, around four fifths of them appearing once. Enrolled during active infection, Seattle patients were then followed longitudinally. V dropped 5 bases and J dropped 4; count of bases not matched to a gene: 11. The V gene's germline CDR1 is LNHDA and CDR2 SQIVND (reference sequence). The CDR3 has 18 residues.

The sequenced sample consisted of peripheral blood. The receptor's source is a man aged 55 to 70 with COVID-19, enrolled during active disease. The chain employs TRBV19 and TRBJ2-3, with TRBD2 identical over 14 bases. In nucleotides, the CDR3 is TGTGCCAGTAGTCCCTTTGGGACTAGCGGGAGTTCGGCAGATACGCAGTATTTT. It yields the protein CASSPFGTSGSSADTQYF.